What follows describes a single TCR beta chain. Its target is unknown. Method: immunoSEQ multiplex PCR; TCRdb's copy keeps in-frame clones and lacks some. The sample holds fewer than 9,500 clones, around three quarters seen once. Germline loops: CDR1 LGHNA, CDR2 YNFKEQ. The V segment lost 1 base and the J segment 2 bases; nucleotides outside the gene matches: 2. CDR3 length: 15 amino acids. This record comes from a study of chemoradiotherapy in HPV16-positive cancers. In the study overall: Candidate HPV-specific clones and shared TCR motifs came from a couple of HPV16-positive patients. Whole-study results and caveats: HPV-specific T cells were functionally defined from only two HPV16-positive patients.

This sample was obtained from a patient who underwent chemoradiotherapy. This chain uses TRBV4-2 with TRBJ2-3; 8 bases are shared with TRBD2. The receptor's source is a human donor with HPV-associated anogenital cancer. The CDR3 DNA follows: TGTGCCAGCAGCCAAGCGGGGGGGAACACAGATACGCAGTATTTT. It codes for CASSQAGGNTDTQYF.